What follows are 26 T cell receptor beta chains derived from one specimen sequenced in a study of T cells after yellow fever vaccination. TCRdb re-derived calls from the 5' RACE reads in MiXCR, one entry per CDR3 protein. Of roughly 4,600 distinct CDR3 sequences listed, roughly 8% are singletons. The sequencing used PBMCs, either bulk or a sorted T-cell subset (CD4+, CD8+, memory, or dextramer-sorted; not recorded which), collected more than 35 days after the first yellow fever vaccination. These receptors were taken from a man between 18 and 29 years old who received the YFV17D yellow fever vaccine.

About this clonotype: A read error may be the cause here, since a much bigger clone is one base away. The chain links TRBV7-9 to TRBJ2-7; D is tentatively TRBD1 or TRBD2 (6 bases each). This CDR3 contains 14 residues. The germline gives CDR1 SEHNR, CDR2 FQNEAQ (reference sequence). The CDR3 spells CASSLDGGGYVQYV. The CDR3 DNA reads TGTGCCAGCAGCTTAGACGGGGGCGGCTACGTGCAGTACGTC.

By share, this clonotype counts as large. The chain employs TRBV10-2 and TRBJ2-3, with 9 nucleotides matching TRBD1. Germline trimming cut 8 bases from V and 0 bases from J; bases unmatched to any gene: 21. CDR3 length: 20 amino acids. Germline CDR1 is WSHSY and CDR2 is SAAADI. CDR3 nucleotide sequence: TGCGCCAGCCCACGCTTTAAACCGGGACAGGGAGTAGTCAGCACAGATACGCAGTATTTT. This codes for CASPRFKPGQGVVSTDTQYF.

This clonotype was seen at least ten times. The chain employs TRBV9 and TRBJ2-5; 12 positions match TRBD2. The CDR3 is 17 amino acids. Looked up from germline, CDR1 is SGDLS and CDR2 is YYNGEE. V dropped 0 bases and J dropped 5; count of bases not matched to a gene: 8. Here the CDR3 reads CASSVGTSGDIRETQYF. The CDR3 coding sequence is TGTGCCAGCAGCGTAGGGACTAGCGGGGACATCCGGGAGACCCAGTACTTC.

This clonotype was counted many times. CDR3 loop: CASSTAGNQPQHF. CDR3 DNA: TGTGCCAGCAGTACGGCAGGCAATCAGCCCCAGCATTTT. The chain carries TRBV27 and TRBJ1-5; the D is unclear. Trimming cost V 5 bases and J 2 bases, with 7 bases left between them. CDR3 length equals 13 residues. Germline loops: CDR1 MNHEY, CDR2 SMNVEV (reference sequence).

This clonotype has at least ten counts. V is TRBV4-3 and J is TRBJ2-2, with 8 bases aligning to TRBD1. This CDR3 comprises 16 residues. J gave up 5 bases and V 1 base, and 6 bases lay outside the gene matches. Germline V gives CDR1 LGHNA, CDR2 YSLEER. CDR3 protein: CASSQGGQGWTGELFF. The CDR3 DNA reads TGCGCCAGCAGCCAAGGTGGACAGGGTTGGACCGGGGAGCTGTTTTTT.

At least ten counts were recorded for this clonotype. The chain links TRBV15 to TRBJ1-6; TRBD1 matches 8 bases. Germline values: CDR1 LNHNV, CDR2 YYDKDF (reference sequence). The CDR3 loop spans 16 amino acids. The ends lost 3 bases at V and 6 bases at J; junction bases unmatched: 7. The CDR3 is CATSRGGQGGNSPLHF. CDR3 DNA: TGTGCCACCAGCAGGGGTGGACAGGGTGGTAATTCACCCCTCCACTTT. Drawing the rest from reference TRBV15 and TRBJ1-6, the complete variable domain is DAMVIQNPRYQVTQFGKPVTLSCSQTLNHNVMYWYQQKSSQAPKLLFHYYDKDFNNEADTPDNFQSRRPNTSFCFLDIRSPGLGDTAMYLCATSRGGQGGNSPLHFGNGTRLTVT.

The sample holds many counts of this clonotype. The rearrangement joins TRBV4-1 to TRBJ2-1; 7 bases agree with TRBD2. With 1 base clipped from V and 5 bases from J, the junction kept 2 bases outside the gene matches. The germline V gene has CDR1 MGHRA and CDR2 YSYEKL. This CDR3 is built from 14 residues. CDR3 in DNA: TGCGCCAGCAGCCAAGCGGGACTAAACAATGAGCAGTTCTTC. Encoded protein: CASSQAGLNNEQFF.

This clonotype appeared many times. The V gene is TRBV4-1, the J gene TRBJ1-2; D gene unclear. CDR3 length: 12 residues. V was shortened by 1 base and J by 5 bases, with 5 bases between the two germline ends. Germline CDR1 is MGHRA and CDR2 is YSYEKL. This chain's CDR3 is CASSQANYGYTF. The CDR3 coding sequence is TGCGCCAGCAGCCAAGCAAATTATGGCTACACCTTC.

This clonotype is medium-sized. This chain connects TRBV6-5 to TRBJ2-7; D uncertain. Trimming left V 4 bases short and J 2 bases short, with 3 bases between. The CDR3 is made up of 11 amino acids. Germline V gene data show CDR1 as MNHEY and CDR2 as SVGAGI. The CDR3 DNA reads TGTGCCAGCAGTTCCCCCTACGAGCAGTACTTC. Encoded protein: CASSSPYEQYF.

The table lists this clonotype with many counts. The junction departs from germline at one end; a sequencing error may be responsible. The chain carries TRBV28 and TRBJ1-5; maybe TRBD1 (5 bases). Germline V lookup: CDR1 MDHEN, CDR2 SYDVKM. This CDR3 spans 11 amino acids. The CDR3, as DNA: TGTGCCAGCAGTAAGGCGGCGCGAGGGGAATTT. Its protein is CASSKAARGEF. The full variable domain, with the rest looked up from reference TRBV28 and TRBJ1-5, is DVKVTQSSRYLVKRTGEKVFLECVQDMDHENMFWYRQDPGLGLRLIYFSYDVKMKEKGDIPEGYSVSREKKERFSLILESASTNQTSMYLCASSKAARGEFGDGTRLSIL.

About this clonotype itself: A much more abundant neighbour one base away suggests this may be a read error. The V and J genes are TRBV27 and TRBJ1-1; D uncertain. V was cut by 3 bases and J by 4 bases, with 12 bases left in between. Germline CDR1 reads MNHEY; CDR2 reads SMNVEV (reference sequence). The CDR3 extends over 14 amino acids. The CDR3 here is CASSFREPGTEAFF. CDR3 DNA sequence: TGTGCCAGCAGTTTTAGGGAGCCTGGCACTGAAGCTTTCTTT.

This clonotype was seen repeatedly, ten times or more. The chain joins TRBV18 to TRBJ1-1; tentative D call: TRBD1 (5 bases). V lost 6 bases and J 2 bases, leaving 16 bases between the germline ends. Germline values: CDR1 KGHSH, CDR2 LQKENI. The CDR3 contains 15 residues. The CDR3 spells CASSDPDTGNTEAFF. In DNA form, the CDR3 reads TGTGCCAGCTCCGACCCTGATACAGGAAACACTGAAGCTTTCTTT.

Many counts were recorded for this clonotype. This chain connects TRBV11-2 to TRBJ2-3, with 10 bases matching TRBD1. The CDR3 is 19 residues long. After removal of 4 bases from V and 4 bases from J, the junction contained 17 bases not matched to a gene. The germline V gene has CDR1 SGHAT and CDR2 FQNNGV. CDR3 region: CASSSDRGRSVILADTQYF. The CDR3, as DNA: TGTGCCAGCAGCTCCGACAGGGGGCGATCGGTTATACTAGCAGATACGCAGTATTTT.

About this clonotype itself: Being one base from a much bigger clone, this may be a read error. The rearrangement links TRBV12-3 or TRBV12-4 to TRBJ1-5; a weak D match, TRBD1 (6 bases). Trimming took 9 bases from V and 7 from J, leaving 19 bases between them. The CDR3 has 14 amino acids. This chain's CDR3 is CASRGGGYKQPQHF. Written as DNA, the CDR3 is TGTGCCAGTAGGGGGGGTGGGTACAAGCAGCCCCAGCATTTT.

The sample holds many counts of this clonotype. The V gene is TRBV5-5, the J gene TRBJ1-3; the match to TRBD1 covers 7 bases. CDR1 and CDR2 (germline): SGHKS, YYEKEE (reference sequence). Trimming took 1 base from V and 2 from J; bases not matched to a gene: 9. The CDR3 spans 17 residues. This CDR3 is CASSLNRGINPGNTIYF. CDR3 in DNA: TGTGCCAGCAGCTTGAACAGGGGAATCAATCCTGGAAACACCATATATTTT.

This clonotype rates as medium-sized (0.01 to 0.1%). The CDR3 protein is CASSPPYRTISGNTIYF. CDR3 sequence (DNA): TGTGCCAGCTCACCACCGTACAGGACGATCTCTGGAAACACCATATATTTT. The gene calls are TRBV18 and TRBJ1-3; maybe TRBD1 (5 bases). Trimming stripped 0 bases from V and 0 bases from J, with 12 bases between. This CDR3 contains 17 residues. The germline V gene has CDR1 KGHSH and CDR2 LQKENI.

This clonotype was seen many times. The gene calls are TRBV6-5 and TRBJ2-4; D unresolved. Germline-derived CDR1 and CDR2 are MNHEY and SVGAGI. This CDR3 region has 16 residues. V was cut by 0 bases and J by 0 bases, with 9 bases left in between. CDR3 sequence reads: CASSYSRLLAKNIQYF. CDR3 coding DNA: TGTGCCAGCAGTTACTCCCGGTTACTAGCCAAAAACATTCAGTACTTC.

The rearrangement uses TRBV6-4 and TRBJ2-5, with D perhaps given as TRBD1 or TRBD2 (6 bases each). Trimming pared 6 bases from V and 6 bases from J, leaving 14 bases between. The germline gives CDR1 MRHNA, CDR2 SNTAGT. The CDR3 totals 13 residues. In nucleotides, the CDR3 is TGTGCCAGCAGCGGGGGCGCCCCCCAGACCCAGTACTTC. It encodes CASSGGAPQTQYF.

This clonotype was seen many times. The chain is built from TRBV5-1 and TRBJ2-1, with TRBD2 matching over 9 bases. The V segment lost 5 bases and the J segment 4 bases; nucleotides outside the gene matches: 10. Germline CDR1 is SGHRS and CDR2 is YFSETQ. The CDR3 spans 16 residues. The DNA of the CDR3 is TGCGCCAGCAGAACTAGCGGGCCCCCGGTGTACAATGAGCAGTTCTTC. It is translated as CASRTSGPPVYNEQFF.

This chain's CDR3 is CAIGRADTEAFF. Written as DNA, the CDR3 is TGTGCCATCGGCAGGGCGGACACTGAAGCTTTCTTT. The rearrangement links TRBV10-3 to TRBJ1-1; a possible D gene is TRBD1 (5 bases). The CDR3 has 12 residues. Germline lookup yields CDR1 ENHRY and CDR2 SYGVKD. V was shortened by 8 bases and J by 3 bases, with 10 bases between the two germline ends.

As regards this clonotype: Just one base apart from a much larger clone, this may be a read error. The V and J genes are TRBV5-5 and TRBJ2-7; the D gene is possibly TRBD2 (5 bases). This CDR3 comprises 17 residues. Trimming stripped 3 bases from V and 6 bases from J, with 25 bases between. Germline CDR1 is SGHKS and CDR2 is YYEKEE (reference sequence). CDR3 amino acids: CASSYPVRRKRVVEQYF. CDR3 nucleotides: TGTGCCAGCAGCTACCCTGTCAGGAGAAAGAGGGTGGTCGAGCAGTACTTC.

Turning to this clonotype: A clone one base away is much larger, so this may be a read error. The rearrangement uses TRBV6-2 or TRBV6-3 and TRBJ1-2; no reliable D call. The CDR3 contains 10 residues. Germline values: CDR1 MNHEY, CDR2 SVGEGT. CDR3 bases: TGTGTCAGCAGCCCAGCGGGCTACACCTTC. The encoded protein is CVSSPAGYTF.

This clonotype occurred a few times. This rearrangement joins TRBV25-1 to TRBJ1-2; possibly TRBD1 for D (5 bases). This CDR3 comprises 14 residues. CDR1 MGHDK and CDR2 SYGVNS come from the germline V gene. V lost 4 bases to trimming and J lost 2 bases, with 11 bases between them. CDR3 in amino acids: CASSARAFNYGYTF. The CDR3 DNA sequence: TGTGCCAGCAGTGCCAGGGCATTCAACTATGGCTACACCTTC.

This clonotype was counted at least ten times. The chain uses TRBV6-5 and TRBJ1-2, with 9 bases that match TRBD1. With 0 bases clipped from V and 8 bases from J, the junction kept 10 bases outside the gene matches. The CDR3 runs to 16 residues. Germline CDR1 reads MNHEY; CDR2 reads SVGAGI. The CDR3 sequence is CASSYSSGTGREGYTF. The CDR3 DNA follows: TGTGCCAGCAGTTACTCTTCGGGGACAGGGAGGGAGGGCTACACCTTC.

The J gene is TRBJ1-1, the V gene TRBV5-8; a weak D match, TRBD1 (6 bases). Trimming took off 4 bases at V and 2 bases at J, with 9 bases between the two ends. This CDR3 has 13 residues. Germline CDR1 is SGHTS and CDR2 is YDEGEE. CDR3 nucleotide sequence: TGTGCCAGCAGCCCTGGGACAAACACTGAAGCTTTCTTT. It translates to CASSPGTNTEAFF.

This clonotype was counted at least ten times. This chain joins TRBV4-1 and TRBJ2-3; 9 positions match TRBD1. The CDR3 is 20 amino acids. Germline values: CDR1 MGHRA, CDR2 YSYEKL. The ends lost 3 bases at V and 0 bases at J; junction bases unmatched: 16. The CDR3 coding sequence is TGCGCCAGCAGCCATATTGGGGCACAGGGGGCCTTCTCTAGCACAGATACGCAGTATTTT. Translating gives CASSHIGAQGAFSSTDTQYF.